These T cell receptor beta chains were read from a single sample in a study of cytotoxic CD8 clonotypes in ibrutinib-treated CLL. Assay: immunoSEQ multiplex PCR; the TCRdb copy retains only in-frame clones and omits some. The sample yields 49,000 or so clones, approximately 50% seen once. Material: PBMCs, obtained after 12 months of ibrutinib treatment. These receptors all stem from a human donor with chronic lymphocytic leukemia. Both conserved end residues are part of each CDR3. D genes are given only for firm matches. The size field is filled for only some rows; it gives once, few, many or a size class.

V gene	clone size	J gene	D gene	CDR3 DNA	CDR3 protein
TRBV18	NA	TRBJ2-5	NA	TGTGCCAGCTCACCACCAAAGCGAGGGGTCCAAGAGACCCAGTACTTC	CASSPPKRGVQETQYF
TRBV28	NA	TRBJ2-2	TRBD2	TGTGCCAGCAGCCTAGCGGGATCCTCCACCGGGGAGCTGTTTTTT	CASSLAGSSTGELFF
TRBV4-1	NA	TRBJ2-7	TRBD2	TGCGCCAGCAGCCAGTCGGGGGGAGAAGAGCAGTACTTC	CASSQSGGEEQYF
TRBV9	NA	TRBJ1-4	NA	TGTGCCAGCAGCGTACAGGGGCGGTCGAGGGAAAAACTGTTTTTT	CASSVQGRSREKLFF
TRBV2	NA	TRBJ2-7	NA	TGTGCCAGCAGTGAGGAGGTCGAGCAGTACTTC	CASSEEVEQYF
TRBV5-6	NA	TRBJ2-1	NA	TGTGCCAGCAGCTCCGCCCGCCCTACTGAGCAGTTCTTC	CASSSARPTEQFF
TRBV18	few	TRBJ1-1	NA	TGTGCCAGCTCACCCATACCGAGGGAGGGCCCCAACACTGAAGCTTTCTTT	CASSPIPREGPNTEAFF
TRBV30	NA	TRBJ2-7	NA	TGTGCCTGGAGGGACCCCAATCGGCGCGAGCAGTACTTC	CAWRDPNRREQYF
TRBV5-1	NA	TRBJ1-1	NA	TGCGCCAGCAGCTTAAATTCGGGCGGCCTAACTGAAGCTTTCTTT	CASSLNSGGLTEAFF
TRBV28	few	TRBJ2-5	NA	TGTGCCAGCGGAAGAGGGGAGAGGTATGAGACCCAGTACTTC	CASGRGERYETQYF
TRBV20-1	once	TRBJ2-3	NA	TGCAGCGGACTTCTTCCAGATACGCAGTATTTT	CSGLLPDTQYF
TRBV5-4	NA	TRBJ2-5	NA	TGTGCCAGCAGCTTGATGACAGGTGGGGGAGAGACCCAGTACTTC	CASSLMTGGGETQYF
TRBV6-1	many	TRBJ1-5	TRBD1	TGTGCCAGCAGCTCGGGACAGGGGAATCAGCCCCAGCATTTT	CASSSGQGNQPQHF
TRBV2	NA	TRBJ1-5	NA	TGTGCCAGCAGTGAGCCAGGGGTCTACAATCAGCCCCAGCATTTT	CASSEPGVYNQPQHF
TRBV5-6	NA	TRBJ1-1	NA	TGTGCCAGCAGCCCCAGCCTACGCGGGACTGAAGCTTTCTTT	CASSPSLRGTEAFF
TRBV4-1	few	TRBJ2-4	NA	TGCGCCAGCAGCCAAGCATCAGGGGACCCTATGAACATTCAGTACTTC	CASSQASGDPMNIQYF
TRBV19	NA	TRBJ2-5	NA	TGTGCCAGTAGACTATCCGGTGAGACCCAGTACTTC	CASRLSGETQYF
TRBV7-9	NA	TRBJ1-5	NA	TGTGCCAGCAGCAGCCTTGGACCGGACAATCAGCCCCAGCATTTT	CASSSLGPDNQPQHF
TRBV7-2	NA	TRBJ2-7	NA	TGTGCCAGCAGCTTAACCAGCTACGAGCAGTACTTC	CASSLTSYEQYF
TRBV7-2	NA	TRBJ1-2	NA	TGTGCCAGCAGCTCCCCGAGGAGGGATCATGGCTACACCTTC	CASSSPRRDHGYTF
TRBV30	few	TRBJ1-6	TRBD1	TGTGCCTGGAGTTGGGGTCAGAGCGGAACAGGGGGCGGAGGTTCACCCCTCCACTTT	CAWSWGQSGTGGGGSPLHF
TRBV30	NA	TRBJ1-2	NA	TGTGCCTGGGAGGCGGCGGGGGTCTATGGCTACACCTTC	CAWEAAGVYGYTF
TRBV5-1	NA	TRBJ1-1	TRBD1	TGCGCCAGCAGCTTGGGAAGGACAGGGGGCTGGGTGGGGAACACTGAAGCTTTCTTT	CASSLGRTGGWVGNTEAFF
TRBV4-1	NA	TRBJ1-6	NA	TGCGCCAGCAGCCAAGACAGGGTTGCACCCCTCCACTTT	CASSQDRVAPLHF
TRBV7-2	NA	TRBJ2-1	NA	TGTGCCAGCAGCCGATCAGGAGGGCTCTCCTACAATGAGCAGTTCTTC	CASSRSGGLSYNEQFF
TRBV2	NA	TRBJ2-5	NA	TGTGCCAGCAGTGAGCAGGGTGTATGGGAGACCCAGTACTTC	CASSEQGVWETQYF
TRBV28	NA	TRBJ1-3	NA	TGTGCCAGCAGTTTTCCCCCTGGAAACACCATATATTTT	CASSFPPGNTIYF
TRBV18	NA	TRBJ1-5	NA	TGTGCCAGCTCACCAACGGGAAACAATCAGCCCCAGCATTTT	CASSPTGNNQPQHF
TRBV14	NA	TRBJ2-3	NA	TGTGCCAGCAGACCTGCCGGGTGGGACAACACAGATACGCAGTATTTT	CASRPAGWDNTDTQYF
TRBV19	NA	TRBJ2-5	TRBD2	TGTGCCAGTAGTTCAATTTCCGGGACTAGCGGAAGAGAGACCCAGTACTTC	CASSSISGTSGRETQYF
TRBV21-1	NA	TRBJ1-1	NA	TGTGCCAGCAGCAAGGGGGGACAGACGAACACTGAAGCTTTCTTT	CASSKGGQTNTEAFF
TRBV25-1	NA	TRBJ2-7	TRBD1	TGTGCCAGCAGTGCTAAGACAGGGGGGAGCTACGAGCAGTACTTC	CASSAKTGGSYEQYF
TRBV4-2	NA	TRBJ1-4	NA	TGTGCCAGCAGCCAACAGGTAGTTGATGAAAAACTGTTTTTT	CASSQQVVDEKLFF
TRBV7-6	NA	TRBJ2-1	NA	TGTGCCAGCAGCTCATCTAGGGGCAATGAGCAGTTCTTC	CASSSSRGNEQFF
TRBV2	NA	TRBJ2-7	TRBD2	TGTGCCAGCACCTTGGGACTAGCGGTCGAGCAGTACTTC	CASTLGLAVEQYF
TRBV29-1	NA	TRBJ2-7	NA	TGCAGCGGGGGTACAGGGACCGGGAACGAGCAGTACTTC	CSGGTGTGNEQYF
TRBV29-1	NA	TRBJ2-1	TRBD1	TGCAGCGTCAACAGGGGGTGGGCCCCCTACAATGAGCAGTTCTTC	CSVNRGWAPYNEQFF
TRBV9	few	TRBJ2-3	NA	TGTGCCAGCAGCGTAGCTGCGGTCTCCACAGATACGCAGTATTTT	CASSVAAVSTDTQYF
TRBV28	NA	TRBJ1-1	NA	TGTGCCAGCAGGCGACAGGCGAGGAGAGCTTTCTTT	CASRRQARRAFF
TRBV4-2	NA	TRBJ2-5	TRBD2	TGTGCCAGCAGCGGTAGCGGGAGCAGAGAGACCCAGTACTTC	CASSGSGSRETQYF
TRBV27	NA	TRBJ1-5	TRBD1	TGTGCCAGCAGAACAGGGGGTCGGCCCCAGCATTTT	CASRTGGRPQHF
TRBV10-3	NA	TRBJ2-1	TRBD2	TGTGCCATCAGTGAGTCGGGACTAGCGGGCCCCTTAAGCTCCTACAATGAGCAGTTCTTC	CAISESGLAGPLSSYNEQFF